The 29 T cell receptor beta chains reported below all come from one sample, sequenced in a study of T cells in Graves' hyperthyroidism and ophthalmopathy (dated by TCRdb to the late 2010s). Receptor libraries were prepared by multiplex PCR. Instrument on record: Illumina HiSeq 2000. Amplification of TCR beta CDR3 regions was carried out from RNA transcripts. A first-round RT-PCR of the TCR CDR3 used the HTBI primer set with the Qiagen OneStep RT-PCR kit. TCRdb itself trimmed the public reads at Q25 with fastp, ran MiXCR and retained productive beta chains. A single entry per CDR3 protein holds the most common genes and DNA from its merged rows. The sample has approximately 510,000 distinct CDR3 sequences on record, 40% to 55% of them singletons. 44% of the sample lies in the top ten. The sequencing sample was made of peripheral blood or thyroid tissue (not recorded which). Source of these receptors: an adult woman with Graves' disease, either hyperthyroidism or ophthalmopathy (not recorded which).

Remarks on this clonotype: The CDR3 end shows no conserved phenylalanine or tryptophan, and so a read error is likely. No DNA is shown, since the ends of the CDR3 on it are uncertain; the CDR3 is the one TCRdb lists. This chain uses TRBV5-1 with TRBJ1-4; TRBD1, as called in the table, went unchecked against the DNA. The length of the CDR3 is 10 amino acids, counting both ends. The V gene's germline CDR1 is SGHRS and CDR2 YFSETQ. CDR3: CASSPGQSNY.

The sample holds many counts of this clonotype. The CDR3 DNA reads as TGCGCCAGCAGTGAAATGAGGGGAGATGCTTTCTTT. Translating it yields CASSEMRGDAFF. The chain recombines TRBV10-1 with TRBJ1-1; the D gene is possibly TRBD1 (5 bases). Trimming left V 3 bases short and J 11 bases short, with 13 bases between. The CDR3 length is 12 residues. Germline V gene data show CDR1 as WNHNN and CDR2 as SYGVQD (reference sequence).

In its sample, this clonotype was seen once. The V call is TRBV5-1, the J call TRBJ2-1; unclear D gene. The CDR3 spans 14 residues. With 0 bases removed from V and 7 bases from J, the gap between germline ends came to 11 bases. Germline V CDR1 and CDR2: SGHRS, YFSETQ. The CDR3 is CASSLGDPWNEQFF. The CDR3 coding sequence is TGCGCCAGCAGCTTGGGAGACCCCTGGAATGAGCAGTTCTTC.

The chain employs TRBV7-9 and TRBJ2-7, with D possibly matching TRBD2 (6 bases). Germline V gene data show CDR1 as SEHNR and CDR2 as FQNEAQ (reference sequence). This CDR3 is built from 15 residues. V was trimmed by 5 bases and J by 3 bases, leaving 17 bases between them. CDR3 in amino acids: CASSSGPRGSYEQYF. The CDR3 region has the DNA TGTGCCAGCAGCAGCGGGCCCCGGGGGAGCTACGAGCAGTACTTC.

The chain carries TRBV7-9 and TRBJ1-1; D not resolved. Germline loops: CDR1 SEHNR, CDR2 FQNEAQ (reference sequence). The ends were cut back, 1 base at V and 1 base at J, with 7 bases in the middle. CDR3 size: 14 residues. The DNA for the CDR3 is TGTGCCAGCAGCTTAGTTCCAGAGAACACTGAAGCTTTCTTT. Translated, it gives CASSLVPENTEAFF.

J is TRBJ2-5 and V is TRBV5-5, with TRBD1 as a possible D gene (6 bases). CDR1 is SGHKS and CDR2 is YYEKEE in the germline V gene (reference sequence). V was clipped by 4 bases and J by 9 bases, with 22 bases between them. The CDR3 contains 15 residues. The CDR3 bases are TGTGCCAGCAGCGGAAAAAGCTCAGGGGAGCAGCCCCAGTACTTC. Protein: CASSGKSSGEQPQYF.

The rearrangement uses TRBV11-2 and TRBJ2-5, with 7 bases aligning to TRBD1. The V gene end was trimmed by 5 bases and the J gene end by 2 bases; junction bases not matched to a gene: 8. In germline, CDR1 is SGHAT, CDR2 FQNNGV. The length of the CDR3 is 15 residues. CDR3 DNA: TGTGCCAGCAGCCTACAGGGGAAGGGGCAAGAGACCCAGTACTTC. It specifies CASSLQGKGQETQYF.

To note about this clonotype: A single base separates this from a much larger clone, so it may be a read error. This chain connects TRBV20-1 to TRBJ2-7; D is undetermined. CDR3 length: 11 residues. The germline V gene has CDR1 DFQATT and CDR2 SNEGSKA (reference sequence). The V end lost 5 bases, the J end lost 6 bases, and 11 bases lay between the germline ends. The CDR3 bases are TGCAGTGCTCTGGGTTTGACCGAGCAGTACTTC. Residues: CSALGLTEQYF.

The V gene is TRBV9, the J gene TRBJ1-6, with 9 bases aligning to TRBD1. J lost 9 bases, V lost 4 bases, and 11 bases had no gene match. The CDR3 is 16 amino acids. Germline lookup yields CDR1 SGDLS and CDR2 YYNGEE. In nucleotides, the CDR3 is TGTGCCAGCAGCACCCGGACAGGGGCTAATGGTTCACCCCTCCACTTT. This gives the protein CASSTRTGANGSPLHF.

The V gene is TRBV20-1, the J gene TRBJ2-2; a weak D match, TRBD2 (6 bases). V was shortened by 5 bases and J by 8 bases, with 12 bases between the two germline ends. The CDR3 has 12 amino acids. CDR1 and CDR2 from the germline V gene are DFQATT and SNEGSKA (reference sequence). The CDR3 loop reads CSAPGLAGELFF. Here the CDR3 DNA reads TGCAGTGCTCCCGGGCTAGCGGGGGAGCTGTTTTTT.

This chain links TRBV7-8 with TRBJ2-7; perhaps TRBD2 as D (6 bases). The germline V gene has CDR1 SGHVS and CDR2 FQNEAQ. The CDR3 totals 12 residues. The V end lost 11 bases, the J end lost 2 bases, and 13 bases lay between the germline ends. The CDR3, as DNA: TGTGCCTGTAGGCGGGGACCCTACGAGCAGTACTTC. Translated, it gives CACRRGPYEQYF.

Many counts were recorded for this clonotype. The chain carries TRBV6-6 and TRBJ1-1; tentative D call: TRBD1 (6 bases). The CDR3 runs to 14 residues. Looked up from germline, CDR1 is MNHNY and CDR2 is SVGAGI (reference sequence). Trimming removed 7 bases from V and 1 base from J, with 13 bases in between. The CDR3 loop reads CASNLQGPNTEAFF. In nucleotides, the CDR3 is TGTGCCAGCAACCTACAGGGCCCGAACACTGAAGCTTTCTTT.

The chain uses TRBV19 and TRBJ2-2; D is unclear. Trimming removed 7 bases from V and 5 bases from J, with 11 bases in between. The germline V gene encodes CDR1 LNHDA and CDR2 SQIVND (reference sequence). The CDR3 consists of 13 residues. The CDR3 nucleotides read TGTGCCAGTACGTCCCTACTTACCGGGGAGCTGTTTTTT. Residues: CASTSLLTGELFF.

V usage is TRBV7-8 and J usage is TRBJ1-6, with a possible D match to TRBD1 (6 bases). CDR1 SGHVS and CDR2 FQNEAQ come from the germline V gene. Trimming took off 1 base at V and 5 bases at J, with 9 bases between the two ends. The CDR3 is 15 amino acids. The CDR3 DNA is TGTGCCAGCAGCTTAGTGGGGGCGGATAATTCACCCCTCCACTTT. Translating gives CASSLVGADNSPLHF.

The gene calls are TRBV30 and TRBJ1-2; D is possibly TRBD1 (5 bases). The CDR3 is 12 amino acids. Per germline, CDR1 GTSNPN and CDR2 SVGIG (reference sequence). V lost 0 bases and J 8 bases, leaving 10 bases between the germline ends. The CDR3 sequence: CAWSVFRAGYTF. In nucleotides, the CDR3 is TGTGCCTGGAGTGTTTTCAGGGCGGGCTACACCTTC.

In regard to this clonotype: The junction does not match germline at one end; this may be a read error. The chain is built from TRBV7-2 and TRBJ1-1; D may be TRBD1 (5 bases). The CDR3 loop spans 13 amino acids. CDR1 and CDR2 from the germline V gene are SGHTA and FQGNSA. CDR3 amino acids: CASSRQRSTEVFF. CDR3 sequence (DNA): TGTGCCAGCTCAAGACAGAGGAGCACTGAAGTTTTCTTT.

Comments on this clonotype: This could be a read error, since a much larger clone is one nucleotide away. The V call is TRBV20-1, the J call TRBJ1-5; D is undetermined. The germline V gene has CDR1 DFQATT and CDR2 SNEGSKA (reference sequence). The CDR3 is 12 amino acids. The CDR3 DNA is TGCAGTGCTAGCTCTGGTTTTCAGCCCCAGCGTTTT. This gives the protein CSASSGFQPQRF.

The rearrangement uses TRBV6-2 or TRBV6-3 and TRBJ2-2; perhaps TRBD2 as D (5 bases). The ends were cut back, 6 bases at V and 7 bases at J, with 15 bases in the middle. Germline assignment: CDR1 MNHEY and CDR2 SVGEGT. CDR3 length equals 14 residues. The CDR3 nucleotides are TGTGCCAGCAGAAGAGGGCGTACTAACGGGGAGCTGTTTTTT. Amino acid sequence: CASRRGRTNGELFF.

In its sample, this clonotype was seen a few times. The rearrangement joins TRBV12-3 or TRBV12-4 to TRBJ2-2; D may match TRBD1 or TRBD2 (5 bases each). CDR3 size: 13 residues. V was clipped by 5 bases and J by 10 bases, with 14 bases between them. The CDR3, as DNA: TGTGCCAGCAGTCCCTGGGGGAACGCGGAGCTGTTTTTT. It encodes CASSPWGNAELFF.

About this clonotype: The junction differs from germline at one of its ends, possibly a read error. For the CDR3, the DNA is TGCAGTGCCTTCGACAGGGCGGCGTACGGGCAGTACTTC. This encodes CSAFDRAAYGQYF. This chain connects TRBV20-1 to TRBJ2-7, with TRBD1 matching over 7 bases. Per germline, CDR1 DFQATT and CDR2 SNEGSKA (reference sequence). This CDR3 has 13 residues.

On this clonotype: One end of the junction is discordant with germline, which a read error may explain. The chain links TRBV2 to TRBJ2-6; a weak D match, TRBD2 (5 bases). The CDR3 sequence is 12 residues long. The germline gives CDR1 SNHLY, CDR2 FYNNEI. CDR3 protein: CASNAGWRTEAF. The CDR3 DNA reads TGTGCCAGCAATGCAGGATGGAGGACTGAAGCTTTC.

This clonotype was seen only once. The chain links TRBV29-1 to TRBJ1-2; the match to TRBD1 covers 7 bases. Unmatched junction bases numbered 17, after V lost 6 bases and J lost 7 bases. The length of the CDR3 is 15 residues. From germline, CDR1 is SQVTM and CDR2 ANQGSEA. The CDR3 sequence is CSVPNPGGGIFGYTF. In DNA form, the CDR3 reads TGCAGCGTGCCTAATCCTGGAGGGGGCATTTTTGGCTACACCTTC.

The chain uses TRBV29-1 and TRBJ1-1; perhaps TRBD1 as D (5 bases). Trimming took off 8 bases at V and 4 bases at J, with 11 bases between the two ends. CDR1 and CDR2 from the germline V gene are SQVTM and ANQGSEA. The CDR3 is 11 amino acids. This chain's CDR3 is CSLNTGTEAFF. CDR3 nucleotide sequence: TGCAGCTTGAATACAGGCACTGAAGCTTTCTTT.

The J gene is TRBJ2-1, the V gene TRBV24-1; D unresolved. The V end was cut by 1 base, the J end by 7 bases, with 10 bases between. CDR1 is KGHDR, CDR2 SFDVKD, per germline. The CDR3 loop spans 14 amino acids. CDR3 in DNA: TGTGCCACCAGTGATTTTCCCCTTACGAATGAGCAGTTCTTC. It translates to CATSDFPLTNEQFF.

This clonotype was found many times. The V call is TRBV19, the J call TRBJ1-2; a possible D gene is TRBD1 (6 bases). Germline CDR1 is LNHDA and CDR2 is SQIVND (reference sequence). The CDR3 has 16 amino acids. The V gene lost 7 bases and the J gene lost 4 bases, with 22 bases spanning the gap. CDR3 sequence: CASTTPQPGHRYGYTF. In DNA, the CDR3 is TGTGCCAGTACCACGCCCCAACCGGGACATCGCTATGGCTACACCTTC.

This clonotype was detected a few times. The J gene is TRBJ2-7, the V gene TRBV7-9; D assignment may be TRBD1 or TRBD2 (5 bases each). Germline CDR1 is SEHNR and CDR2 is FQNEAQ (reference sequence). The ends were cut back, 5 bases at V and 3 bases at J, with 17 bases in the middle. The CDR3 contains 15 residues. CDR3 bases: TGTGCCAGCAGCATGACCGGGACCGCCGACTACGAGCAGTACTTC. Translating gives CASSMTGTADYEQYF.

This chain joins TRBV6-2 or TRBV6-3 and TRBJ1-6, with no clear D. CDR1 and CDR2 from the germline V gene are MNHEY and SVGEGT. The CDR3 is made up of 14 amino acids. Trimming pared 5 bases from V and 15 bases from J, leaving 20 bases between. The CDR3 loop is CASSPYGPDRHLHF. Written as DNA, the CDR3 is TGTGCCAGCAGTCCCTACGGCCCAGACCGTCACCTCCACTTT.

J is TRBJ1-1 and V is TRBV19; 7 nucleotides align to TRBD1. The CDR3 has 14 amino acids. V lost 7 bases, J lost 3 bases, and 8 bases stayed unmatched. Germline CDR1 and CDR2: LNHDA and SQIVND (reference sequence). The CDR3 nucleotides read TGTGCCAGTAAATACGAGGGGGCACACACTGAAGCTTTCTTT. This translates into CASKYEGAHTEAFF.

This chain joins TRBV9 and TRBJ1-2; D is unclear. The germline CDR1 and CDR2 sequences are SGDLS and YYNGEE. The CDR3 length is 13 residues. The ends were cut back, 4 bases at V and 8 bases at J, with 15 bases in the middle. CDR3 sequence reads: CASSLGYRTGYTF. CDR3 DNA: TGTGCCAGCAGCTTAGGCTATAGGACCGGCTACACCTTC.